The clone carrying this T cell receptor (beta chain) showed up just a few times. Plating of roughly 200,000 CFSE-labeled responder cells was done together with roughly 200,000 irradiated, violet-dye-labeled stimulator cells. Here immunoSEQ multiplex PCR was the method, and the copy in TCRdb shows in-frame clones only, minus some. The repertoire holds roughly 9,000 clones, with approximately 31% as singletons. The CDR3 spans 14 residues. Trimming pared 4 bases from V and 1 base from J, leaving 11 bases between. Germline assignment: CDR1 SGHTA and CDR2 FQGNSA. These data belong to a study of graft-versus-host responses after intestinal transplantation. At the level of the study: Among the recipients, transplants were multivisceral, liver-intestinal, or isolated intestinal. Induction using anti-thymocyte globulin, followed by tacrolimus and steroids for roughly 3 years, was given to all recipients.

Broader study findings: Researchers found GvH clones in recipient marrow, and some showed up first in ileum or blood.

The receptor was isolated from a human patient who received an intestinal transplant. The sample here was alloreactive CD4+ T cells from a mixed lymphocyte reaction culture, taken before intestinal transplant. Subset specified: CFSE-low proliferating T cells sorted from approximately six-day pre-transplant mixed lymphocyte reaction (GvH or HvG direction). The V and J genes are TRBV7-2 and TRBJ2-7; perhaps TRBD2 as D (7 bases). The CDR3 coding sequence is TGTGCCAGCAGCTGGGGGAGGGGGTCCTACGAGCAGTACTTC. Translated: CASSWGRGSYEQYF. The whole variable domain, remainder taken from reference TRBV7-2 and TRBJ2-7, is GAGVSQSPSNKVTEKGKDVELRCDPISGHTALYWYRQSLGQGLEFLIYFQGNSAPDKSGLPSDRFSAERTGGSVSTLTIQRTQQEDSAVYLCASSWGRGSYEQYFGPGTRLTVT.